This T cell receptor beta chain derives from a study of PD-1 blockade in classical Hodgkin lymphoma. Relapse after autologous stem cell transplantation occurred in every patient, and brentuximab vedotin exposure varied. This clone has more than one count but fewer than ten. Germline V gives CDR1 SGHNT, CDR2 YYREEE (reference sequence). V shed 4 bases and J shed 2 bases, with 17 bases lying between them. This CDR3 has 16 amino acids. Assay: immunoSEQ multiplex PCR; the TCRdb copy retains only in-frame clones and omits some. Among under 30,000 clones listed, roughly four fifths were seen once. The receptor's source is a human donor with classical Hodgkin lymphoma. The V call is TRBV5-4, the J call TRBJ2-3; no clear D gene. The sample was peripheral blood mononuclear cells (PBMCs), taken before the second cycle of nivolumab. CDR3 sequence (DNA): TGTGCCAGCAGCCTACGGACCTTTATTGACACAGATACGCAGTATTTT. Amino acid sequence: CASSLRTFIDTDTQYF.